Each of the 15 T cell receptor beta chains below was sequenced from the same sample in a study of blood T cells in healthy people across ages. A J-beta primer mix and a sample-barcoded 5' primer were used in a second PCR of roughly 6 to 12 cycles. Each CDR3 protein gets one entry after TCRdb re-called the 5' RACE reads with MiXCR. The sample has approximately 1.5 million distinct CDR3 sequences, approximately 32% seen once. Sequencing was performed on blood. The receptors stem from a woman aged 25 to 45 in good health.

Concerning this clonotype: One junction end does not reproduce the germline sequence, and a read error may be involved. The J gene is TRBJ2-7, the V gene TRBV7-9; 11 nucleotides line up with TRBD1. The CDR3 is made up of 18 amino acids. Germline CDR1 and CDR2: SEHNR and FQNEAQ (reference sequence). The CDR3 DNA reads as TGTGCCGGCAGCCCAGGAGGAGGGACAGGGGGTAGAGGCTTCGAGCAGTACTTC. Translated, it gives CAGSPGGGTGGRGFEQYF.

V and J are TRBV6-2 or TRBV6-3 and TRBJ1-5; D remains unclear. Per the germline V gene, CDR1 is MNHEY and CDR2 is SVGEGT. Trimming took 3 bases from V and 2 from J, leaving 8 bases between them. The CDR3 extends over 14 amino acids. The CDR3 sequence: CASSYTGRNQPQHF. The CDR3 DNA sequence: TGTGCCAGCAGTTATACGGGTCGCAATCAGCCCCAGCATTTT.

Of note for this clonotype: This could be a read error, since a much larger clone is one nucleotide away. The rearrangement uses TRBV4-1 and TRBJ2-5; possibly TRBD1 or TRBD2 for D (5 bases each). Germline loops: CDR1 MGHRA, CDR2 YSYEKL. The CDR3 extends over 16 amino acids. The germline V and J ends were trimmed by 4 bases and 11 bases, with 26 bases remaining between them. CDR3 in amino acids: CASSRRGAETNNEQYF. CDR3 coding DNA: TGCGCCAGCAGCCGCAGAGGGGCCGAGACTAACAATGAGCAGTACTTC.

J is TRBJ2-7 and V is TRBV20-1; D might be TRBD1 or TRBD2, each matching 5 bases. V lost 6 bases and J lost 3, with 18 bases in between. This CDR3 spans 14 amino acids. CDR1 and CDR2 (germline): DFQATT, SNEGSKA (reference sequence). The CDR3 here is CSARTPGPYYEQYF. The CDR3 coding sequence is TGCAGTGCAAGAACCCCGGGACCCTACTACGAGCAGTACTTC.

This clonotype was counted at least ten times. The genes are TRBV5-6 and TRBJ2-7; D call uncertain. This CDR3 is built from 14 residues. The V gene's germline CDR1 is SGHDT and CDR2 YYEEEE. Trimming cost V 0 bases and J 4 bases, with 11 bases left between them. CDR3 sequence reads: CASSLGGTGYEQYF. For the CDR3, the DNA is TGTGCCAGCAGCTTGGGGGGAACTGGATACGAGCAGTACTTC. Full variable domain (outside the CDR3, taken from reference TRBV5-6 and TRBJ2-7): DAGVTQSPTHLIKTRGQQVTLRCSPKSGHDTVSWYQQALGQGPQFIFQYYEEEERQRGNFPDRFSGHQFPNYSSELNVNALLLGDSALYLCASSLGGTGYEQYFGPGTRLTVT.

On this clonotype: At one end, the junction sequence differs from germline, possibly due to a read error. The chain couples TRBV5-5 to TRBJ2-2; D is ambiguous. The CDR3 has 14 amino acids. Germline CDR1 SGHKS, CDR2 YYEKEE (reference sequence). Written as DNA, the CDR3 is TGTGCCAGCAACTTGCTCCCTACCCCCGGGGAGCTGTTTTTT. Protein product: CASNLLPTPGELFF.

V gene TRBV6-5 combines with J gene TRBJ2-5, with 9 bases matching TRBD2. This CDR3 region has 18 residues. Looked up from germline, CDR1 is MNHEY and CDR2 is SVGAGI. With 6 bases clipped from V and 1 base from J, the junction kept 15 bases outside the gene matches. The CDR3 nucleotides are TGTGCCAGCAGCTACCGGCTAGCGGGAACTCCCCTCCAAGAGACCCAGTACTTC. Protein sequence: CASSYRLAGTPLQETQYF.

This chain links TRBV7-9 with TRBJ1-2, with D unresolved. Trimming took 10 bases from V and 0 from J, leaving 6 bases between them. CDR3 length: 11 residues. CDR1 is SEHNR, CDR2 FQNEAQ, per germline (reference sequence). Written as DNA, the CDR3 is TGTGCCACCACTACTAACTATGGCTACACCTTC. Its translation: CATTTNYGYTF.

This chain connects TRBV28 to TRBJ2-5; TRBD2 might be the D (5 bases). TRBJ2-7 matches the DNA end more closely, so the J call is doubtful. The CDR3 has 19 amino acids. Germline V CDR1 and CDR2: MDHEN, SYDVKM. CDR3 sequence reads: CASSLFPTEEVRSLVEQYF. The DNA for the CDR3 is TGTGCCAGCAGTTTATTCCCCACGGAGGAGGTGCGGAGCTTGGTCGAGCAGTACTTC.

V and J are TRBV27 and TRBJ2-2; the D is unclear. Trimming shortened V by 6 bases and J by 6 bases, and 8 bases separated the two germline ends. In germline, CDR1 is MNHEY, CDR2 SMNVEV (reference sequence). The CDR3 runs to 12 residues. CDR3: CASRSLAGELFF. The CDR3 bases are TGTGCCAGCAGATCCCTGGCCGGGGAGCTGTTTTTT.

This clonotype was counted ten times or more. The J gene is TRBJ2-1, the V gene TRBV7-9; D may be TRBD1 or TRBD2 (6 bases each). Between the trimmed V and J ends, which lost 3 bases and 8 bases, there was a span of 14 bases. This CDR3 has 14 residues. CDR1 and CDR2 from the germline V gene are SEHNR and FQNEAQ (reference sequence). The CDR3 DNA is TGTGCCAGCAGCTTGACAGGAGGGCCTGATGAGCAGTTCTTC. It codes for CASSLTGGPDEQFF.

This chain links TRBV6-4 with TRBJ2-4; either TRBD1 or TRBD2 may fit D (5 bases each). With the DNA end fitting TRBJ2-7 better, the J assignment may be wrong. The CDR3 totals 13 residues. Germline loops: CDR1 MRHNA, CDR2 SNTAGT. The CDR3 nucleotides are TGTGCCAGCAGTCCACTCGAGGGGAACGAGCAGTACTTC. This sequence encodes CASSPLEGNEQYF.

This clonotype came up a few times. The chain has TRBV7-2 and TRBJ1-2; unclear D gene. The CDR3 extends over 12 amino acids. Per the germline V gene, CDR1 is SGHTA and CDR2 is FQGNSA. V lost 1 base, J lost 10 bases, and 10 bases lay in between. The CDR3 spells CASSLEDKYYTF. The CDR3 DNA follows: TGTGCCAGCAGCTTAGAGGATAAGTACTACACCTTC.

The rearrangement links TRBV2 to TRBJ2-1; a weak D match, TRBD2 (5 bases). There are 13 residues in the CDR3. V lost 4 bases, J lost 10 bases, and 14 bases lay in between. Germline V gene lookup returns CDR1 SNHLY and CDR2 FYNNEI. The CDR3 loop is CASSGGGAYEQFF. The CDR3 DNA follows: TGTGCCAGCAGTGGAGGAGGAGCATACGAGCAGTTCTTC.

The rearrangement joins TRBV28 to TRBJ2-7; D may be TRBD2 (5 bases). The CDR3 runs to 14 residues. Germline V gives CDR1 MDHEN, CDR2 SYDVKM. V lost 3 bases and J 0 bases, leaving 9 bases between the germline ends. The DNA of the CDR3 is TGTGCCAGCAGTTTTGAGGGATTCTCCTACGAGCAGTACTTC. Its protein product is CASSFEGFSYEQYF. Together with reference TRBV28 and TRBJ2-7, the CDR3 gives the full variable domain: DVKVTQSSRYLVKRTGEKVFLECVQDMDHENMFWYRQDPGLGLRLIYFSYDVKMKEKGDIPEGYSVSREKKERFSLILESASTNQTSMYLCASSFEGFSYEQYFGPGTRLTVT.